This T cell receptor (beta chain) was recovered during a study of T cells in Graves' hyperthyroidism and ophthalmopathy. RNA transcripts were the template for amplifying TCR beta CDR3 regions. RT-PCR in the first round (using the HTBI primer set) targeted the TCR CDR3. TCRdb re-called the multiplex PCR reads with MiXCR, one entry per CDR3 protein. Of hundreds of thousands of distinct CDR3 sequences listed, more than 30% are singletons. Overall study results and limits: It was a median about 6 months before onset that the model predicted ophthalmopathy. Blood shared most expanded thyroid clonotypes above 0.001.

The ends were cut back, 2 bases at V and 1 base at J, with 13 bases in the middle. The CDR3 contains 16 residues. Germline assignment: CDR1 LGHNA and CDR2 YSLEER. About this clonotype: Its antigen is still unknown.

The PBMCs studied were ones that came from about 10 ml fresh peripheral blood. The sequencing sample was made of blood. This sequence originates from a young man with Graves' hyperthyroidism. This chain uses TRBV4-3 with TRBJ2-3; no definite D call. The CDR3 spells CASSQSAVVGTDTQYF. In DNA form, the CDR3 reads TGCGCCAGCAGCCAATCGGCGGTAGTTGGCACAGATACGCAGTATTTT.